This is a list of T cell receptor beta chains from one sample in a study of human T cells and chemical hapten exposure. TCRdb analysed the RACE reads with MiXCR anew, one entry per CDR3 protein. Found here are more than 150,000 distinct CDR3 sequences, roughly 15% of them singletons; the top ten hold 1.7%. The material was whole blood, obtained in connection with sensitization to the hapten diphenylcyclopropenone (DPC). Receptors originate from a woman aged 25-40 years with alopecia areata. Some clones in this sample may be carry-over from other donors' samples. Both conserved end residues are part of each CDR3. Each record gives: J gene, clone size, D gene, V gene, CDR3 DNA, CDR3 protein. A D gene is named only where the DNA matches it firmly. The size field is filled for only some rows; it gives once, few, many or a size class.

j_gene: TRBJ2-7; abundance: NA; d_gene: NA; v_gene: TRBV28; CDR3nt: TGTGCCAGCACCTTGAAGGGAGAGGGGTACGAGCAGTACTTC; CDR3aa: CASTLKGEGYEQYF
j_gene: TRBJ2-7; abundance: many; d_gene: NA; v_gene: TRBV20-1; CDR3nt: TGCAGTGCTAGCGGGGGTAGCTCCTACGAGCAGTACTTC; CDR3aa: CSASGGSSYEQYF
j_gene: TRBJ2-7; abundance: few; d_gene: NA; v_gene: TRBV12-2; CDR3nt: TGTGCAAGCCGCCCATGGCGTGGCGGGACCTACGAGCAGTACTTC; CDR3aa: CASRPWRGGTYEQYF
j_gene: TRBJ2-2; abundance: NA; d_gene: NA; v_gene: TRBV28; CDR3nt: TGTGCCAGCGTGGGCCGGGACACCGGGGAGCTGTTTTTT; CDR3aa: CASVGRDTGELFF
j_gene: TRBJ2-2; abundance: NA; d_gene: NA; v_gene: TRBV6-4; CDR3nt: TGTGCCAGCAGTGACGGATACACCGGGGAGCTGTTTTTT; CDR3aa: CASSDGYTGELFF
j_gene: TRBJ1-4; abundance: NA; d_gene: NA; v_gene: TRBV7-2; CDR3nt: TGTGCCAGCAGCCCTAACAGGGCGTCGGGTGAAAAACTGTTTTTT; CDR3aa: CASSPNRASGEKLFF
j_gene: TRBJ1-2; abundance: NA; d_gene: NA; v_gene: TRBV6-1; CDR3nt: TGTGCCAGCAGCCAACAGGAAAACTATGGCTACACCTTC; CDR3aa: CASSQQENYGYTF
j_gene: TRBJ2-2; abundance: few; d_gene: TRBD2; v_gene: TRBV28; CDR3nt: TGTGCCAGCACCCCTAGCGGGGATAACACCGGGGAGCTGTTTTTT; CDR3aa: CASTPSGDNTGELFF
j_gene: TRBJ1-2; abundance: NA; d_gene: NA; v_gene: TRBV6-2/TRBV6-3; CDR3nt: TGTGCCAGCAGTTTCTACAGGGACGGCTACACCTTC; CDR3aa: CASSFYRDGYTF
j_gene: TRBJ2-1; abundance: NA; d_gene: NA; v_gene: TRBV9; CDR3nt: TGTGCCAGCAGCGTTGGACCTAGAGCCTACAATGAGCAGTTCTTC; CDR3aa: CASSVGPRAYNEQFF
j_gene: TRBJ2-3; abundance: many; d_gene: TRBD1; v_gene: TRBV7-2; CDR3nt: TGTGCCAGCAGCCCCGACAGGGCTAACACAGATACGCAGTATTTT; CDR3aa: CASSPDRANTDTQYF
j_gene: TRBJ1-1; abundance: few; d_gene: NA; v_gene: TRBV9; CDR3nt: TGTGCCAGCAGCGTGAGCACCATGAACACTGAAGCTTTCTTT; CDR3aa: CASSVSTMNTEAFF
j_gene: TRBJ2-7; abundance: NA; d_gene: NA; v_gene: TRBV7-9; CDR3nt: TGTGCCAGCAGCTTAGCGAGAGGCAACTACGAGCAGTACTTC; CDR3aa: CASSLARGNYEQYF
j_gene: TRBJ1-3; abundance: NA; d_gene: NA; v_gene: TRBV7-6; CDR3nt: TGTGCCAGCAGCTCTAAACCCCTTGACAGCTCCTCTGGAAACACCATATATTTT; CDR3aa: CASSSKPLDSSSGNTIYF
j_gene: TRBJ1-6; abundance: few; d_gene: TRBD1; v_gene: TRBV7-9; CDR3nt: TGTGCCAGCAGCTCGGACAGGGTCGGCCAACCCCTCCACTTT; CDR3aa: CASSSDRVGQPLHF
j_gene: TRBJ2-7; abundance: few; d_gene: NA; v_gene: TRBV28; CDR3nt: TGTGCTAGCCCTCCGGACGTAACAGGGAACTACGAGCAGTACTTC; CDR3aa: CASPPDVTGNYEQYF
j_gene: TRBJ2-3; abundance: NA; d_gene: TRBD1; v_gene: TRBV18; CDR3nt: TGTGCCAGCTCACGAACCGGGACAGCAAACACAGATACGCAGTATTTT; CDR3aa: CASSRTGTANTDTQYF
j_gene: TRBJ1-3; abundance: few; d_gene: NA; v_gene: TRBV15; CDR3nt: TGTGCCACCAGCAGAGGGGACACAGTGGCTGGAAACACCATATATTTT; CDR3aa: CATSRGDTVAGNTIYF